The 32 T cell receptor beta chains given below trace back to one sample, sequenced in a study of cytomegalovirus exposure and HLA in healthy donors. Only in-frame clones appear in the TCRdb table, and some are missing; sequencing was by immunoSEQ multiplex PCR. This table holds about 150,000 clones, 75% to 90% found once. The sequenced material came from PBMCs. The origin of the receptors is a man aged 18-30 years in good health and CMV-seropositive.

The V and J genes are TRBV6-4 and TRBJ2-3, with 7 nucleotides matching TRBD2. Germline V gene data show CDR1 as MRHNA and CDR2 as SNTAGT. The V and J ends lost 8 bases and 4 bases, in that order; junction bases with no gene match: 15. The CDR3 covers 16 residues. CDR3: CASPPPKRGSPDTQYF. In DNA, the CDR3 is TGTGCCAGCCCGCCCCCGAAGCGGGGCTCACCAGATACGCAGTATTTT.

This rearrangement joins TRBV30 to TRBJ2-7, with 8 bases lining up with TRBD1. CDR1 and CDR2 from the germline V gene are GTSNPN and SVGIG (reference sequence). J gave up 7 bases and V 2 bases, and 10 bases lay outside the gene matches. CDR3 length equals 14 residues. CDR3 nucleotides: TGTGCCTGGAGTACTGACAGGGGCCTTGGGGAGCAGTACTTC. Protein product: CAWSTDRGLGEQYF.

The rearrangement links TRBV4-3 to TRBJ2-5, with D perhaps matching TRBD2 (5 bases). Trimming shortened V by 4 bases and J by 1 base, and 13 bases separated the two germline ends. The CDR3 covers 15 residues. Germline V gene data show CDR1 as LGHNA and CDR2 as YSLEER. The CDR3 sequence is CASSLLLGVQETQYF. CDR3 nucleotides: TGCGCCAGCAGCCTTCTCCTCGGGGTCCAAGAGACCCAGTACTTC.

The V gene is TRBV11-1, the J gene TRBJ1-1, with D hard to call. The V and J ends lost 2 bases and 3 bases respectively, with 13 bases between them. CDR1 and CDR2 from the germline V gene are SGHAT and FQDESV (reference sequence). The CDR3 runs 15 residues. The CDR3 protein is CASSLYKRLDTEAFF. CDR3 nucleotides: TGTGCCAGCAGCTTATATAAGAGGCTTGACACTGAAGCTTTCTTT. Drawing the rest from reference TRBV11-1 and TRBJ1-1, the complete variable domain is EAEVAQSPRYKITEKSQAVAFWCDPISGHATLYWYRQILGQGPELLVQFQDESVVDDSQLPKDRFSAERLKGVDSTLKIQPAELGDSAMYLCASSLYKRLDTEAFFGQGTRLTVV.

J is TRBJ1-6 and V is TRBV5-1; no definite D call. Germline CDR1 is SGHRS and CDR2 is YFSETQ. The length of the CDR3 is 15 residues. Between the trimmed V and J ends, which lost 0 bases and 5 bases, there was a span of 9 bases. CDR3 sequence (DNA): TGCGCCAGCAGCTTGGGGGAGGGAAATAATTCACCCCTCCACTTT. Translated: CASSLGEGNNSPLHF.

V and J are TRBV6-6 and TRBJ2-7; D might be TRBD1 (6 bases). Germline assignment: CDR1 MNHNY and CDR2 SVGAGI (reference sequence). V lost 5 bases and J lost 0, with 11 bases in between. The CDR3 totals 14 residues. This chain's CDR3 is CASSTTGSSYEQYF. In DNA, the CDR3 is TGTGCCAGCAGTACAACAGGGAGCTCCTACGAGCAGTACTTC.

A single count supports this clone. The chain employs TRBV6-6 and TRBJ1-5, with TRBD1 as a possible D gene (6 bases). The germline CDR1 and CDR2 sequences are MNHNY and SVGAGI (reference sequence). The CDR3 is 15 residues long. V was clipped by 6 bases and J by 5 bases, with 17 bases between them. The CDR3 region is CASSRGGDTYQPQHF. CDR3 DNA: TGTGCCAGCAGCAGGGGTGGAGACACTTATCAGCCCCAGCATTTT.

The chain recombines TRBV5-1 with TRBJ1-2; D gene ambiguous. The germline V and J ends were trimmed by 5 bases and 4 bases, with 12 bases remaining between them. CDR3 length: 13 residues. CDR1 and CDR2 from the germline V gene are SGHRS and YFSETQ. This chain's CDR3 is CASRDTMTYGYTF. CDR3 nucleotide sequence: TGCGCCAGCAGGGATACTATGACCTATGGCTACACCTTC.

The V and J genes are TRBV7-9 and TRBJ2-5, with 7 nucleotides matching TRBD1. The CDR3 covers 15 residues. CDR1 is SEHNR and CDR2 is FQNEAQ in the germline V gene (reference sequence). Losses at the gene ends were 4 bases for V and 2 bases for J; bases not matched to a gene: 7. CDR3 residues: CASSYSGTAQETQYF. CDR3 nucleotide sequence: TGTGCCAGCAGCTACTCCGGGACAGCGCAAGAGACCCAGTACTTC.

The chain combines TRBV14 with TRBJ2-2; 7 bases line up with TRBD2. Germline V CDR1 and CDR2: SGHDN, FVKESK. V shed 6 bases and J 4 bases; nucleotides not matched to a gene: 8. This CDR3 comprises 15 residues. The CDR3 bases are TGTGCCAGCAGGGCGAGCGGGGATTCCACCGGGGAGCTGTTTTTT. It specifies CASRASGDSTGELFF.

The rearrangement uses TRBV9 and TRBJ1-3; D perhaps matches TRBD1 (5 bases). Trimming removed 0 bases from V and 2 bases from J, with 6 bases in between. The CDR3 loop spans 14 amino acids. Germline CDR1 reads SGDLS; CDR2 reads YYNGEE. CDR3 nucleotides: TGTGCCAGCAGCGTAGCAGGGACTGGAAACACCATATATTTT. It encodes CASSVAGTGNTIYF.

The V gene is TRBV7-3, the J gene TRBJ2-1; 9 bases are shared with TRBD1. Germline trimming cut 5 bases from V and 4 bases from J; bases unmatched to any gene: 6. Germline V gene lookup returns CDR1 SGHTA and CDR2 FQGTGA. The CDR3 consists of 15 residues. The CDR3 bases are TGTGCCAGCAGCCCTGGGACAGGGACTTACAATGAGCAGTTCTTC. Translating gives CASSPGTGTYNEQFF.

This sequence joins TRBV12-2 and TRBJ2-7; TRBD1 is the table's D call and was not checked against the DNA. TRBV12-2 is shown as a pseudogene. This CDR3 spans 18 amino acids. CDR3 in DNA: TGTGCAAGTCGCTTAGCGACGACCAGGGACAGCGGATGCCACGAGCAGTACTTC. Its protein product is CASRLATTRDSGCHEQYF.

The genes are TRBV7-3 and TRBJ1-2; TRBD1 is a possible D gene (5 bases). The V gene lost 2 bases and the J gene lost 5 bases, with 12 bases spanning the gap. The CDR3 is made up of 14 amino acids. Germline lookup yields CDR1 SGHTA and CDR2 FQGTGA. The DNA for the CDR3 is TGTGCCAGCAGCTTAGTGGCAGGGAAGTATGGCTACACCTTC. Translating it yields CASSLVAGKYGYTF.

V is TRBV5-4 and J is TRBJ2-3; 13 bases agree with TRBD2. Germline V CDR1 and CDR2: SGHNT, YYREEE (reference sequence). J gave up 0 bases and V 4 bases, and 8 bases lay outside the gene matches. This CDR3 region has 18 residues. The CDR3 DNA is TGTGCCAGCAGCCGGACTCGGACTAGCGGGGGTAGCACAGATACGCAGTATTTT. This gives the protein CASSRTRTSGGSTDTQYF.

The chain carries TRBV11-3 and TRBJ2-2, with 12 bases matching TRBD2. There are 17 residues in the CDR3. Germline loops: CDR1 SGHNT, CDR2 YENEEA. The junction had 9 bases not matched to a gene; V was cut back by 5 bases and J by 5 bases. The CDR3 here is CASSMGLAGLSTGELFF. In DNA form, the CDR3 reads TGTGCCAGCAGCATGGGACTAGCGGGTCTGAGTACCGGGGAGCTGTTTTTT.

The chain has TRBV5-1 and TRBJ1-1, with D perhaps matching TRBD1 (6 bases). Germline V lookup: CDR1 SGHRS, CDR2 YFSETQ. Trimming pared 2 bases from V and 3 bases from J, leaving 20 bases between. This CDR3 has 17 residues. CDR3 in amino acids: CASSFSPRGLGYTEAFF. As DNA, the CDR3 is TGCGCCAGCAGCTTTTCGCCCAGGGGCCTCGGGTACACTGAAGCTTTCTTT.

This clone has more than one count but fewer than ten. This rearrangement joins TRBV18 to TRBJ1-1, with D possibly TRBD1 on 5 matching bases. Trimming left V 3 bases short and J 5 bases short, with 10 bases between. Germline V gene lookup returns CDR1 KGHSH and CDR2 LQKENI. This CDR3 has 13 amino acids. The CDR3 is CASSPQDKTEAFF. DNA of the CDR3: TGTGCCAGCTCACCCCAGGACAAGACTGAAGCTTTCTTT.

V and J are TRBV9 and TRBJ1-1; D uncertain. V was shortened by 0 bases and J by 0 bases, with 9 bases between the two germline ends. Germline values: CDR1 SGDLS, CDR2 YYNGEE. The length of the CDR3 is 15 residues. The CDR3 nucleotides read TGTGCCAGCAGCGTAGCTGAACAGCTGAACACTGAAGCTTTCTTT. It codes for CASSVAEQLNTEAFF.

The chain employs TRBV7-2 and TRBJ1-4, with 8 bases fitting TRBD1. The V segment lost 5 bases and the J segment 4 bases; nucleotides outside the gene matches: 12. The CDR3 loop spans 17 amino acids. CDR1 is SGHTA and CDR2 is FQGNSA in the germline V gene. The DNA of the CDR3 is TGTGCCAGCAGCCTCCCGACAGGACAGGGACTTAATGAAAAACTGTTTTTT. Translating gives CASSLPTGQGLNEKLFF.

This clone was counted a few times. The chain joins TRBV19 to TRBJ2-2; D not resolved. The V end was cut by 4 bases, the J end by 2 bases, with 11 bases between. This CDR3 has 15 residues. Germline V lookup: CDR1 LNHDA, CDR2 SQIVND (reference sequence). Here the CDR3 reads CASSTVNSNTGELFF. CDR3 coding DNA: TGTGCCAGTAGTACGGTCAATTCCAACACCGGGGAGCTGTTTTTT.

V usage is TRBV12-5 and J usage is TRBJ2-7, with D tentatively TRBD1 (5 bases). Deletions cut 3 bases from V and 9 bases from J, with 18 bases between. CDR3 length: 14 amino acids. Germline CDR1 reads LGHNT; CDR2 reads FRNRAP. The CDR3 sequence: CASGFPGAPRGQYF. For the CDR3, the DNA is TGTGCTAGTGGTTTCCCTGGGGCACCTCGTGGGCAGTACTTC.

J is TRBJ2-1 and V is TRBV19; possible D gene TRBD2, 6 bases. The CDR3 totals 14 residues. Deletions cut 3 bases from V and 5 bases from J, with 11 bases between. In germline, CDR1 is LNHDA, CDR2 SQIVND (reference sequence). In DNA, the CDR3 is TGTGCCAGTAGTATCGGACTACCTAACAATGAGCAGTTCTTC. Protein sequence: CASSIGLPNNEQFF.

This clone has just one count. This chain uses TRBV5-6 with TRBJ2-5; 7 positions agree with TRBD1. With V trimmed by 0 bases and J by 2 bases, 10 bases remained unmatched. The CDR3 spans 17 residues. Germline-derived CDR1 and CDR2 are SGHDT and YYEEEE. CDR3 sequence: CASSLEKGRGSQETQYF. DNA of the CDR3: TGTGCCAGCAGCTTGGAAAAAGGCAGGGGGTCACAAGAGACCCAGTACTTC.

This chain joins TRBV6-5 and TRBJ1-2; D possibly corresponds to TRBD1 (5 bases). This CDR3 has 12 amino acids. V lost 8 bases, J lost 3 bases, and 10 bases lay in between. In germline, CDR1 is MNHEY, CDR2 SVGAGI. The CDR3 DNA follows: TGTGCCAGCTCGCCGGGGGACTATGGCTACACCTTC. Translated, it gives CASSPGDYGYTF.

The DNA for the CDR3 is TGCAGCGTTGGCAGGGCGGTAGGGGAAAAACTGTTTTTT. Its protein is CSVGRAVGEKLFF. The chain uses TRBV29-1 and TRBJ1-4; D might be TRBD1 (5 bases). This CDR3 region has 13 residues. V was clipped by 4 bases and J by 8 bases, with 14 bases between them. Germline lookup yields CDR1 SQVTM and CDR2 ANQGSEA.

The rearrangement joins TRBV30 to TRBJ1-1; D is uncertain. The ends were cut back, 4 bases at V and 5 bases at J, with 11 bases in the middle. The CDR3 contains 12 residues. Per the germline V gene, CDR1 is GTSNPN and CDR2 is SVGIG (reference sequence). The CDR3: CAWKSVSTEAFF. The CDR3 DNA reads as TGTGCCTGGAAATCCGTTTCGACTGAAGCTTTCTTT.

The CDR3 sequence: CASGPGTVPYEQYF. In DNA form, the CDR3 reads TGTGCTAGTGGCCCCGGGACAGTCCCCTACGAGCAGTACTTC. The V and J genes are TRBV12-5 and TRBJ2-7; TRBD1 agrees at 7 bases. This CDR3 has 14 residues. Germline CDR1 and CDR2: LGHNT and FRNRAP. The trim removed 6 bases at V and 2 bases at J, leaving 7 bases unmatched.

The chain combines TRBV7-2 with TRBJ2-5; 10 bases match TRBD2. The germline V gene has CDR1 SGHTA and CDR2 FQGNSA. V trimming: 5 bases; J trimming: 4 bases; junction bases outside the gene matches: 10. The CDR3 has 16 amino acids. CDR3 coding DNA: TGTGCCAGCAGCCCCCTCAGCGGGAGGGCCCGAGAGACCCAGTACTTC. Its protein product is CASSPLSGRARETQYF.

This chain links TRBV9 with TRBJ2-1; 13 bases are shared with TRBD2. The germline V gene has CDR1 SGDLS and CDR2 YYNGEE. The CDR3 loop spans 15 amino acids. The V and J ends lost 4 bases and 6 bases, in that order; junction bases with no gene match: 4. CDR3 bases: TGTGCCAGCAGCACTAGCGGGGGGGCCGGCAATGAGCAGTTCTTC. This gives the protein CASSTSGGAGNEQFF.

The rearrangement links TRBV13 to TRBJ2-3, with TRBD2 matching over 7 bases. Germline values: CDR1 PRHDT, CDR2 FYEKMQ (reference sequence). The CDR3 has 13 amino acids. V lost 10 bases to trimming and J lost 4 bases; unmatched junction nucleotides: 8. The CDR3 loop is CAIVTSPADTQYF. The DNA of the CDR3 is TGTGCCATCGTGACTAGCCCGGCAGATACGCAGTATTTT.

CDR3 DNA: TGTGCCGTCCAAGCGGATACCACAGATACGCAGTATTTT. Protein sequence: CAVQADTTDTQYF. The chain couples TRBV2 to TRBJ2-3; D is perhaps TRBD2 (5 bases). The CDR3 is 13 residues long. Germline CDR1 and CDR2: SNHLY and FYNNEI. V was pared by 11 bases and J by 2 bases, with 14 bases between.